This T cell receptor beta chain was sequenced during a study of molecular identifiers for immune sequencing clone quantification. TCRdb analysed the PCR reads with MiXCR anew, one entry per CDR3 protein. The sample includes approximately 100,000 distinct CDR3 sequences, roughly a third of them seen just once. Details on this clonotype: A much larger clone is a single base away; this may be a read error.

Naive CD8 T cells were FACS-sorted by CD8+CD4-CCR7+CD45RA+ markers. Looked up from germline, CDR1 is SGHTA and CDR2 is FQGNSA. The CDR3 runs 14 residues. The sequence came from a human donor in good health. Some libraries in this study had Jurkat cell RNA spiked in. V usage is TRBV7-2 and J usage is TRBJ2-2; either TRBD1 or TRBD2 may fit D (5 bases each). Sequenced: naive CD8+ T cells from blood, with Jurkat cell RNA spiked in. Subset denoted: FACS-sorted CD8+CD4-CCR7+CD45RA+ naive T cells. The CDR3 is CASSSGPRTGELLF. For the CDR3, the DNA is TGTGCCAGCAGCTCGGGACCTCGAACCGGGGAGCTGTTATTT.